A single sample is the source of the 28 T cell receptor beta chains below, sequenced in a study of T cells in Graves' hyperthyroidism and ophthalmopathy. The TCR beta CDR3 regions underwent amplification using RNA transcripts as the source. First-round RT-PCR of the TCR CDR3 relied on the HTBI primer set. TCRdb re-analysed the multiplex PCR reads in MiXCR, keeping a single row per CDR3 protein. The sample shows approximately 600,000 distinct CDR3 sequences, 15% to 20% of them seen only once. The sample taken for sequencing was blood. The origin of the receptors is a woman aged 30 to 39 with Graves' hyperthyroidism.

This clonotype was detected ten times or more. This chain links TRBV6-2 or TRBV6-3 with TRBJ2-7, with D maybe TRBD2 (5 bases). This CDR3 region has 13 residues. Trimming stripped 2 bases from V and 2 bases from J, with 7 bases between. The germline V gene encodes CDR1 MNHEY and CDR2 SVGEGT. CDR3 sequence reads: CASSYGRAYEQYF. CDR3 bases: TGTGCCAGCAGTTACGGGAGAGCCTACGAGCAGTACTTC.

The chain joins TRBV7-2 to TRBJ1-2; 9 bases are shared with TRBD1. This CDR3 spans 15 amino acids. The junction had 7 bases not matched to a gene; V was cut back by 1 base and J by 7 bases. Germline loops: CDR1 SGHTA, CDR2 FQGNSA. The CDR3 loop is CASSLGGTGNPGYTF. As DNA, the CDR3 is TGTGCCAGCAGCTTAGGTGGGACAGGGAACCCTGGCTACACCTTC.

This clonotype was counted many times. The CDR3 DNA reads as TGCAGCGTTCTACTAGCGCCAAGCTCCTACGAGCAGTACTTC. This encodes CSVLLAPSSYEQYF. This chain connects TRBV29-1 to TRBJ2-7; 7 bases are shared with TRBD2. Trimming cost V 5 bases and J 0 bases; bases outside gene matches: 7. The germline V gene has CDR1 SQVTM and CDR2 ANQGSEA. The CDR3 spans 14 residues.

This clonotype came up a few times. The V and J genes are TRBV27 and TRBJ1-6, with D maybe TRBD1 (6 bases). Deletions cut 4 bases from V and 10 bases from J, with 14 bases between. This CDR3 region has 14 residues. Germline V gene sequence: CDR1 MNHEY, CDR2 SMNVEV (reference sequence). The CDR3 protein is CASSYYRAHSPLHF. CDR3 coding DNA: TGTGCCAGCAGTTACTACAGGGCACACTCACCCCTCCACTTT.

This clonotype occurred many times. The V and J genes are TRBV7-3 and TRBJ2-5; a possible D gene is TRBD1 (5 bases). Deletions cut 4 bases from V and 6 bases from J, with 12 bases between. The CDR3 runs 13 residues. Germline V gene lookup returns CDR1 SGHTA and CDR2 FQGTGA. CDR3 protein: CASSSYKGKTQYF. The CDR3 nucleotides read TGTGCCAGCAGCTCATATAAGGGGAAGACCCAGTACTTC.

In its sample, this clonotype was seen many times. The V gene is TRBV30, the J gene TRBJ2-7; 10 nucleotides align to TRBD2. With V trimmed by 0 bases and J by 6 bases, 8 bases remained unmatched. Germline loops: CDR1 GTSNPN, CDR2 SVGIG (reference sequence). This CDR3 is 15 amino acids long. CDR3 loop: CAWSVLLAGASEQYF. The CDR3 nucleotides are TGTGCCTGGAGTGTGCTCCTAGCGGGAGCTAGCGAGCAGTACTTC.

The table lists this clonotype with a few counts. The chain uses TRBV30 and TRBJ1-3; possible D gene TRBD1, 5 bases. The CDR3 runs 16 residues. CDR1 is GTSNPN and CDR2 is SVGIG in the germline V gene (reference sequence). Deletions cut 2 bases from V and 2 bases from J, with 16 bases between. CDR3 amino acids: CAWSPNLRAPGNTIYF. CDR3 coding DNA: TGTGCCTGGAGTCCAAACCTCAGGGCCCCTGGAAACACCATATATTTT.

In the case of this clonotype: A much bigger clone sits one base away, suggesting this may be a read error. The chain joins TRBV5-6 to TRBJ2-1; no definite D call. The germline CDR1 and CDR2 sequences are SGHDT and YYEEEE. The CDR3 is made up of 14 amino acids. V was trimmed by 4 bases and J by 7 bases, leaving 15 bases between them. This CDR3 reads CASSQDPSLNEQFF. CDR3 in DNA: TGTGCCAGCAGCCAAGATCCAAGCCTAAATGAGCAGTTCTTC.

There are many counts of this clonotype. The V call is TRBV30, the J call TRBJ2-5; no definite D call. The ends were cut back, 2 bases at V and 2 bases at J, with 9 bases in the middle. CDR3 length equals 13 residues. Germline CDR1 GTSNPN, CDR2 SVGIG (reference sequence). The CDR3 region is CAWSLVAQETQYF. As DNA, the CDR3 is TGTGCCTGGAGTTTGGTGGCTCAAGAGACCCAGTACTTC.

This clonotype was recorded many times. The genes are TRBV7-8 and TRBJ1-1; D remains ambiguous. V was shortened by 6 bases and J by 3 bases, with 5 bases between the two germline ends. Per germline, CDR1 SGHVS and CDR2 FQNEAQ. This CDR3 is built from 11 residues. This CDR3 is CASRSYTEAFF. The CDR3 bases are TGTGCCAGCAGATCATACACTGAAGCTTTCTTT.

This clonotype was seen many times. V gene TRBV2 combines with J gene TRBJ2-1; 11 positions agree with TRBD2. Germline lookup yields CDR1 SNHLY and CDR2 FYNNEI. The CDR3 sequence is 16 residues long. Trimming at V came to 1 base and at J to 3 bases, leaving 2 bases not matched to a gene. CDR3 coding DNA: TGTGCCAGCAGTGAAGGAGGACTAGCGGGCTACAATGAGCAGTTCTTC. The encoded protein is CASSEGGLAGYNEQFF.

This clonotype appeared a few times. The gene calls are TRBV7-2 and TRBJ2-7; the match to TRBD2 covers 7 bases. CDR1 and CDR2 from the germline V gene are SGHTA and FQGNSA. The CDR3 consists of 16 residues. With 5 bases clipped from V and 6 bases from J, the junction kept 16 bases outside the gene matches. This chain's CDR3 is CASSLYGGSGFFEQYF. The DNA for the CDR3 is TGTGCCAGCAGCCTATACGGAGGTAGCGGGTTTTTCGAGCAGTACTTC.

V and J are TRBV5-4 and TRBJ2-1, with TRBD1 matching 10 bases. The CDR3 contains 16 residues. Germline values: CDR1 SGHNT, CDR2 YYREEE (reference sequence). J gave up 2 bases and V 3 bases, and 5 bases lay outside the gene matches. The CDR3: CASSWGGQGTYNEQFF. CDR3 DNA sequence: TGTGCCAGCAGCTGGGGGGGACAGGGGACCTACAATGAGCAGTTCTTC.

This clonotype came up many times. The V call is TRBV6-1, the J call TRBJ2-2, with D possibly matching TRBD2 (5 bases). CDR1 is MNHNS, CDR2 SASEGT, per germline. Trimming removed 6 bases from V and 4 bases from J, with 12 bases in between. This CDR3 has 14 amino acids. In nucleotides, the CDR3 is TGTGCCAGCAGAACCCTTACTAGCACCGGGGAGCTGTTTTTT. As protein: CASRTLTSTGELFF.

This clonotype was recorded many times. The gene calls are TRBV11-1 and TRBJ2-1; D is uncertain. Trimming left V 3 bases short and J 8 bases short, with 8 bases between. This CDR3 has 12 residues. Germline values: CDR1 SGHAT, CDR2 FQDESV (reference sequence). The CDR3 nucleotides read TGTGCCAGCAGCTTTAGTTCTGATGAGCAGTTCTTC. Encoded protein: CASSFSSDEQFF.

This clonotype was found many times. The rearrangement links TRBV29-1 to TRBJ2-5, with 12 bases aligning to TRBD2. Germline V gene sequence: CDR1 SQVTM, CDR2 ANQGSEA. The CDR3 has 15 residues. V was pared by 2 bases and J by 4 bases, with 5 bases of the junction left unmatched. The CDR3 DNA sequence: TGCAGCGTTGAATTCCCTAGCGGGAGGGGAGAGACCCAGTACTTC. Translating gives CSVEFPSGRGETQYF.

This clonotype was detected many times. The rearrangement joins TRBV30 to TRBJ1-2, with D uncertain. The germline V gene encodes CDR1 GTSNPN and CDR2 SVGIG (reference sequence). Trimming shortened V by 1 base and J by 8 bases, and 14 bases separated the two germline ends. The CDR3 length is 13 residues. CDR3 loop: CAWSEWRLQGYTF. The CDR3 DNA follows: TGTGCCTGGAGTGAATGGAGGCTCCAGGGCTACACCTTC.

This clonotype has a handful of counts. The chain joins TRBV7-9 to TRBJ2-3, with TRBD1 matching over 8 bases. The CDR3 consists of 14 residues. CDR1 is SEHNR and CDR2 is FQNEAQ in the germline V gene (reference sequence). The junction had 7 bases not matched to a gene; V was cut back by 5 bases and J by 6 bases. The DNA for the CDR3 is TGTGCCAGCAGCACCCCGCGACAGGGGGATACGCAGTATTTT. Protein product: CASSTPRQGDTQYF.

This chain uses TRBV6-1 with TRBJ2-7, with 7 bases that match TRBD2. The germline V gene encodes CDR1 MNHNS and CDR2 SASEGT. The CDR3 has 14 amino acids. The ends lost 7 bases at V and 4 bases at J; junction bases unmatched: 10. DNA of the CDR3: TGTGCCAGCAAAAACGGGAGGATGAAATACGAGCAGTACTTC. Amino acid sequence: CASKNGRMKYEQYF.

This clonotype was observed at least ten times. The genes are TRBV6-1 and TRBJ2-3; 7 positions match TRBD2. The germline CDR1 and CDR2 sequences are MNHNS and SASEGT. CDR3 length: 16 amino acids. V shed 7 bases and J 2 bases; nucleotides not matched to a gene: 12. CDR3 in amino acids: CASTRLAGEVTDTQYF. CDR3 DNA sequence: TGTGCCAGCACCCGATTGGCGGGAGAGGTCACAGATACGCAGTATTTT.

To note about this clonotype: A read error is likely, as this CDR3 ends without the conserved phenylalanine or tryptophan. The J gene is TRBJ1-1, the V gene TRBV10-3; a weak D match, TRBD1 (6 bases). The length of the CDR3 is 13 residues. Germline V gene sequence: CDR1 ENHRY, CDR2 SYGVKD. V was pared by 7 bases and J by 5 bases, with 14 bases between. Written as DNA, the CDR3 is TGTGCCATCACCGAGCAGGGGAGGACTGAAGCTTTCTCT. Residues: CAITEQGRTEAFS.

This clonotype was detected a few times. J is TRBJ1-3 and V is TRBV5-1, with TRBD1 matching over 7 bases. CDR1 is SGHRS and CDR2 is YFSETQ in the germline V gene. The CDR3 loop spans 18 amino acids. The V and J ends lost 3 bases and 0 bases, in that order; junction bases with no gene match: 12. DNA of the CDR3: TGCGCCAGCAGCTCACCGGGACAGCAAACTTCCTCTGGAAACACCATATATTTT. Its translation: CASSSPGQQTSSGNTIYF.

There are many counts of this clonotype. The genes are TRBV11-2 and TRBJ2-7; tentative D call: TRBD1 (6 bases). The V gene lost 7 bases and the J gene lost 4 bases, with 20 bases spanning the gap. This CDR3 region has 15 residues. CDR1 is SGHAT and CDR2 is FQNNGV in the germline V gene. The CDR3 DNA follows: TGTGCCAGCAACAACCCCGGGACACCTCCTTACGAGCAGTACTTC. Translated, it gives CASNNPGTPPYEQYF.

On this clonotype: Possible read error: a much larger clone is one base away. The genes are TRBV5-1 and TRBJ2-5; no definite D call. The CDR3 is made up of 14 amino acids. The germline V and J ends were trimmed by 4 bases and 4 bases, with 14 bases remaining between them. Germline V gives CDR1 SGHRS, CDR2 YFSETQ. The CDR3 protein is CASSMEHSGETQYF. The DNA for the CDR3 is TGCGCCAGCAGCATGGAACACTCGGGAGAGACCCAGTACTTC.

This clonotype came up many times. CDR3 sequence (DNA): TGTGCCAGCAGTTTTGCAGGGGGTTGGGGCTACACCTTC. Translated: CASSFAGGWGYTF. V usage is TRBV28 and J usage is TRBJ1-2; TRBD1 matches at 7 bases. V dropped 3 bases and J dropped 8; count of bases not matched to a gene: 6. The germline gives CDR1 MDHEN, CDR2 SYDVKM. The CDR3 has 13 residues.

The table lists this clonotype with many counts. V is TRBV28 and J is TRBJ2-1; the D is unclear. The germline CDR1 and CDR2 sequences are MDHEN and SYDVKM. V was cut by 7 bases and J by 8 bases, with 15 bases left in between. The CDR3 is 13 residues long. The CDR3 loop reads CASNPQIIDEQFF. In DNA, the CDR3 is TGTGCCAGCAACCCGCAAATCATCGATGAGCAGTTCTTC.

This chain links TRBV27 with TRBJ2-3, with TRBD2 matching 11 bases. Trimming cost V 4 bases and J 8 bases; bases outside gene matches: 17. The CDR3 spans 18 residues. Germline CDR1 and CDR2: MNHEY and SMNVEV (reference sequence). The CDR3 nucleotides are TGTGCCAGCAGTTCCCCCATTTTAACTAGCGGGAGCCCGTCTACGCAGTATTTT. It specifies CASSSPILTSGSPSTQYF.

This chain connects TRBV18 to TRBJ1-4; 7 bases align to TRBD1. The CDR3 consists of 14 residues. Germline CDR1 and CDR2: KGHSH and LQKENI. The ends lost 6 bases at V and 8 bases at J; junction bases unmatched: 9. The CDR3: CASSPGTETEKLFF. The CDR3 DNA reads as TGTGCCAGCTCCCCCGGGACAGAGACCGAAAAACTGTTTTTT.